Described below is a single T cell receptor (beta chain) sequence and its context. The germline V and J ends were trimmed by 11 bases and 0 bases, with 10 bases remaining between them. Germline CDR1 MNHEY, CDR2 SVGAGI. CDR3 size: 13 residues. This specimen comes from a study of blood T cell repertoires in COVID-19. Study in general: Some COVID-19 samples were acute and others convalescent; all came from the United States, Italy and Spain. The cDNA or gDNA used as material had been derived from T cells, B-cell-depleted T cells, or PBMCs.

Clones were read by immunoSEQ multiplex PCR, and TCRdb kept only the in-frame ones, dropping some. The top ten hold more than 8.5% of the sample, which has 200,000 to 250,000 clones, around 87% seen once. Sequenced sample: peripheral blood. This TCR derives from a woman between 50 and 59 years old with COVID-19, enrolled during active disease. This chain connects TRBV6-5 to TRBJ1-4, with D perhaps matching TRBD1 (5 bases). CDR3 nucleotide sequence: TGTGCCTGCAAGACAGCAACTAATGAAAAACTGTTTTTT. Its protein is CACKTATNEKLFF.